This T cell receptor (beta chain) was captured by sequencing in a study of blood T cell repertoires in COVID-19. The data were produced by immunoSEQ multiplex PCR, yet TCRdb's version contains in-frame clones alone and is incomplete. Of roughly 230,000 clones listed, about four fifths were seen once; the top ten hold roughly 3.1%. The source material was PBMCs or T cells enriched from blood (not recorded which). This TCR came from a man in his fifties or sixties who had recovered from COVID-19.

CDR3 protein: CASSQGQGTIQPQHF. As DNA, the CDR3 is TGTGCCAGCAGCCAAGGGCAGGGTACTATTCAGCCCCAGCATTTT. The gene calls are TRBV4-2 and TRBJ1-5; TRBD1 might be the D (5 bases). V gave up 1 base and J gave up 6 bases, with 13 bases separating them. CDR3 length: 15 amino acids. The germline gives CDR1 LGHNA, CDR2 YNFKEQ.